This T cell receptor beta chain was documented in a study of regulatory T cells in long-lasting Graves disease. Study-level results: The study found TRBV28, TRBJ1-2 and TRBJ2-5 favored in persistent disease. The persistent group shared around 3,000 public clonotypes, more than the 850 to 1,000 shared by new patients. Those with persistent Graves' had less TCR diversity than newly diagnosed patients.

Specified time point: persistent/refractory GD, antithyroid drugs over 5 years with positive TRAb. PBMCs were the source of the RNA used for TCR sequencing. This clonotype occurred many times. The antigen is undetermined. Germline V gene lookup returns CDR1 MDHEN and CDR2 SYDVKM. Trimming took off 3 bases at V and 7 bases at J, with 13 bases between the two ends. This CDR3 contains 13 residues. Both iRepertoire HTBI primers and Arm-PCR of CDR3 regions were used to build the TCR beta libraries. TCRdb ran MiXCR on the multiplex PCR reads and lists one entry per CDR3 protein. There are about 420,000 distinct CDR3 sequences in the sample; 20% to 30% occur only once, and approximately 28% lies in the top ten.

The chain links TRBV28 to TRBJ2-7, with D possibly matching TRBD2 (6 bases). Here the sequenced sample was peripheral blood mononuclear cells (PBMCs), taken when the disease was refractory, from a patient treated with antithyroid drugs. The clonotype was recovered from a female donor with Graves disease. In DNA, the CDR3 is TGTGCCAGCAGTTTCGGGGCGGCGGGGGAGCAGTACTTC. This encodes CASSFGAAGEQYF.